This T cell receptor (beta chain) was captured by sequencing in a study of regulatory T cells in long-lasting Graves disease. Study observations and caveats: Persistent patients had a count of shared public clonotypes (more than 2,500) that exceeded that of new patients (approximately 1,000). Persistent disease showed a preference for TRBV28, TRBJ1-2 and TRBJ2-5. The small sample size may have reduced accuracy.

The time point is: newly diagnosed GD, antithyroid drugs for less than 3 months. The TCR library was prepared using RNA isolated from PBMCs. One endocrinology department in Xi'an, China, was where patients came from. According to the study, TCR beta libraries were built with iRepertoire HTBI primers and CDR3-region Arm-PCR. TCRdb re-derived calls from the multiplex PCR reads in MiXCR, one entry per CDR3 protein. This sample has roughly 400,000 distinct CDR3 sequences, with around 15% found just once. A note on this clonotype: The target antigen is unknown.

Germline V gene lookup returns CDR1 SGHDN and CDR2 FVKESK. The CDR3 totals 15 residues. With V trimmed by 4 bases and J by 4 bases, 10 bases remained unmatched. These data were also reused for a study on T cells in Graves' hyperthyroidism and ophthalmopathy.

The starting material was peripheral blood mononuclear cells (PBMCs), obtained at new diagnosis, from a patient treated with antithyroid drugs. The chain carries TRBV14 and TRBJ2-7; the match to TRBD2 covers 7 bases. The sequence was collected from a woman between 18 and 29 years old with Graves disease. This CDR3 reads CASSPGLEYVYEQYF. The CDR3 nucleotides read TGTGCCAGCAGCCCCGGACTAGAGTATGTGTACGAGCAGTACTTC.